This T cell receptor beta chain was captured in a study of tumor and adjacent non-tumor tissue in lung cancer. On this clonotype: It may be a read error: a sequence one base away is much more abundant. The conserved closing phenylalanine or tryptophan is absent in this CDR3, likely reflecting a read error.

This sample's RNA came from whole unsorted tissue. Three rounds of nested PCR, following a modified ARM-PCR protocol, produced the TCRbeta library. MiXCR, applied by TCRdb to the multiplex PCR reads, yields one record per CDR3 protein. The profile shows 220,000 or so distinct CDR3 sequences, 60% to 85% of them singletons. Germline V gene lookup returns CDR1 DFQATT and CDR2 SNEGSKA (reference sequence). The J segment lost 5 bases and the V segment lost 3 bases, leaving 8 bases of the junction unmatched. This CDR3 has 16 residues. The specimen was lung tumor tissue. The chain uses TRBV20-1 and TRBJ2-5, with 14 bases matching TRBD2. This sequence originates from a man in his sixties with non-small cell lung cancer. The CDR3 DNA reads as TGCAGTGCTAGTTCGGGACTAGCGGGAGTTAGGGAGACCCAGTACTCC. It is translated as CSASSGLAGVRETQYS.